Described below is a single T cell receptor beta chain sequence and its context. This sample was taken from a study of control samples from healthy donors and cancer patients. Profiled with immunoSEQ multiplex PCR; TCRdb holds only in-frame clones, not every one. The data show about 130,000 clones, around nine tenths seen once. Germline loops: CDR1 MNHEY, CDR2 SMNVEV (reference sequence). The CDR3 is 13 amino acids. V gave up 3 bases and J gave up 6 bases, with 9 bases separating them. The sequence was collected from a man aged 50-59 years in good health. The sequenced material came from blood. The rearrangement uses TRBV27 and TRBJ1-5; D remains ambiguous. In DNA form, the CDR3 reads TGTGCCAGCAGTTTGAAGGGTGGTCAGCCCCAGCATTTT. Translated: CASSLKGGQPQHF.